This T cell receptor (beta chain) stems from a study of CD8 T cells in Susac syndrome. For the study at large: At blood draw, Susac syndrome patients were therapy-naive, on corticosteroids, or on intravenous immunoglobulin alone. Overall study findings and caveats: Clonal expansion was absent from the CD4+ T cell repertoires in Susac syndrome.

Reverse transcription used about 0.45 to 1 ug RNA and random hexamers. It was immunoSEQ multiplex PCR that amplified TCR beta CDR3 across 54 Vbeta and 13 Jbeta. TCRdb used MiXCR to reprocess the immunoSEQ multiplex PCR reads, holding one entry per CDR3 protein. Among some 240,000 distinct CDR3 sequences listed, about 96% were seen once. TEMRA cells underwent FACS enrichment and CD8+ and CD4+ T cells underwent negative isolation. Of note for this clonotype: Its antigen is still unknown.

The specimen was CD4+ T cells from PBMCs. The sequence was collected from a human donor with Susac syndrome.

The CDR3 DNA reads TGCAGTGCTAGGGCCAATGGCGGGAGCGTAAACATTCAGTACTTC. This translates into CSARANGGSVNIQYF. The chain recombines TRBV20-1 with TRBJ2-4; 7 bases map to TRBD2. The CDR3 extends over 15 amino acids. Trimming took 3 bases from V and 6 from J; bases not matched to a gene: 11. In germline, CDR1 is DFQATT, CDR2 SNEGSKA (reference sequence).